A selection of T cell receptor beta chains follows, all from one sample in a study of shared clonotypes between healthy human individuals. Measured with immunoSEQ multiplex PCR; TCRdb has only the in-frame clones, and not every one. Of roughly 2.1 million clones listed, 90% to 95% are singletons. The sample consisted of naive CD8+ T cells from PBMCs. These receptors originate from a man between 18 and 35 years old in good health. Some clones in this sample may be carry-over from other donors' samples. CDR3s include the opening cysteine and the closing phenylalanine or tryptophan. Each record gives: V gene, D gene, J gene, CDR3 protein. The D gene is left open where the match is weak.

v_call: TRBV9; d_call: .; j_call: TRBJ2-7; cdr3_aa: CASSVSLASYEQYF
v_call: TRBV6-5; d_call: .; j_call: TRBJ2-3; cdr3_aa: CASSYSTRSPRYTQYF
v_call: TRBV27; d_call: TRBD1; j_call: TRBJ1-1; cdr3_aa: CASSLRQGHTEAFF
v_call: TRBV27; d_call: .; j_call: TRBJ1-1; cdr3_aa: CASSFNSWAAEAFF
v_call: TRBV30; d_call: .; j_call: TRBJ1-1; cdr3_aa: CAWRRSTEAFF
v_call: TRBV10-1; d_call: .; j_call: TRBJ1-3; cdr3_aa: CASSLDSYSGNTIYF
v_call: TRBV27; d_call: TRBD2; j_call: TRBJ2-7; cdr3_aa: CASSALAGAYEQYF
v_call: TRBV9; d_call: .; j_call: TRBJ2-7; cdr3_aa: CASSVVGGTYEQYF
v_call: TRBV27; d_call: .; j_call: TRBJ1-2; cdr3_aa: CASSGPGKVQGYTF
v_call: TRBV7-8; d_call: TRBD2; j_call: TRBJ2-1; cdr3_aa: CASSFGLAGSSYNEQFF
v_call: TRBV27; d_call: TRBD2; j_call: TRBJ2-1; cdr3_aa: CASSLPMTSGIINEQFF
v_call: TRBV4-2; d_call: TRBD2; j_call: TRBJ2-3; cdr3_aa: CASSQATTSRGTDTQYF
v_call: TRBV25-1; d_call: .; j_call: TRBJ1-5; cdr3_aa: CASSLGANQPQHF
v_call: TRBV13; d_call: .; j_call: TRBJ1-1; cdr3_aa: CASSLGQSVSFF
v_call: TRBV28; d_call: .; j_call: TRBJ1-4; cdr3_aa: CASSPHQRGKLFF
v_call: TRBV2; d_call: TRBD2; j_call: TRBJ2-5; cdr3_aa: CASRSGRETQYF
v_call: TRBV6-5; d_call: TRBD1; j_call: TRBJ1-5; cdr3_aa: CASSYQDRSNQPQHF
v_call: TRBV29-1; d_call: .; j_call: TRBJ1-2; cdr3_aa: CSVGALPNGYTF
v_call: TRBV5-1; d_call: .; j_call: TRBJ2-1; cdr3_aa: CASSFPGLSYNEQFF
v_call: TRBV19; d_call: .; j_call: TRBJ2-7; cdr3_aa: CASSVGQGFYEQYF
v_call: TRBV7-9; d_call: .; j_call: TRBJ1-5; cdr3_aa: CASSLNPTMAGNQPQHF
v_call: TRBV28; d_call: TRBD2; j_call: TRBJ2-1; cdr3_aa: CASSRRGGYNEQFF
v_call: TRBV7-9; d_call: .; j_call: TRBJ1-2; cdr3_aa: CASSTTRSPTTNYGYTF
v_call: TRBV2; d_call: .; j_call: TRBJ1-5; cdr3_aa: CASWEGYSNQPQHF
v_call: TRBV5-1; d_call: .; j_call: TRBJ1-1; cdr3_aa: CASSLIGGPPEAFF
v_call: TRBV9; d_call: TRBD1; j_call: TRBJ1-4; cdr3_aa: CASSASAGGGEKLFF
v_call: TRBV4-1; d_call: .; j_call: TRBJ1-5; cdr3_aa: CASSQERGNQPQHF
v_call: TRBV19; d_call: TRBD1; j_call: TRBJ1-2; cdr3_aa: CASRRDRGLDYGYTF
v_call: TRBV7-9; d_call: .; j_call: TRBJ2-1; cdr3_aa: CASSYLTGSYNEQFF
v_call: TRBV9; d_call: TRBD2; j_call: TRBJ2-1; cdr3_aa: CASSDPLAGGPNEQFF
v_call: TRBV15; d_call: .; j_call: TRBJ2-1; cdr3_aa: CATSKGPTGEQFF
v_call: TRBV28; d_call: TRBD1; j_call: TRBJ1-1; cdr3_aa: CASTTGTGGADTEAFF
v_call: TRBV30; d_call: .; j_call: TRBJ2-1; cdr3_aa: CAWSLAYNEQFF
v_call: TRBV7-9; d_call: .; j_call: TRBJ2-5; cdr3_aa: CASSEALGGSRETQYF
v_call: TRBV5-5; d_call: .; j_call: TRBJ2-1; cdr3_aa: CASSLFWRQSSYNEQFF
v_call: TRBV2; d_call: .; j_call: TRBJ2-1; cdr3_aa: CASSAAGQPYNEQFF
v_call: TRBV5-4; d_call: .; j_call: TRBJ2-7; cdr3_aa: CASSPLTPSGGRIEQYF
v_call: TRBV9; d_call: TRBD1; j_call: TRBJ2-7; cdr3_aa: CASSHRDRGIYEQYF
v_call: TRBV27; d_call: TRBD1; j_call: TRBJ2-2; cdr3_aa: CARPDRDTGELFF
v_call: TRBV27; d_call: .; j_call: TRBJ1-1; cdr3_aa: CASSLLAGMNTEAFF
v_call: TRBV25-1; d_call: .; j_call: TRBJ2-1; cdr3_aa: CASSASIRSYNEQFF
v_call: TRBV5-6; d_call: TRBD2; j_call: TRBJ2-3; cdr3_aa: CASSLGSGRRDTQYF
v_call: TRBV2; d_call: .; j_call: TRBJ2-7; cdr3_aa: CASSVPTGTGSYEQYF
v_call: TRBV2; d_call: TRBD2; j_call: TRBJ2-1; cdr3_aa: CASSESPTVAGGSSEQFF
v_call: TRBV4-1; d_call: .; j_call: TRBJ1-3; cdr3_aa: CASSDRWNSGNTIYF
v_call: TRBV6-6; d_call: TRBD2; j_call: TRBJ2-7; cdr3_aa: CASSYSLASGYEQYF
v_call: TRBV28; d_call: TRBD1; j_call: TRBJ1-3; cdr3_aa: CASSFTPTGASGNTIYF
v_call: TRBV5-1; d_call: TRBD1; j_call: TRBJ2-7; cdr3_aa: CASSWRQGEAYEQYF
v_call: TRBV2; d_call: TRBD1; j_call: TRBJ2-5; cdr3_aa: CASMRGRGQETQYF
v_call: TRBV13; d_call: .; j_call: TRBJ2-7; cdr3_aa: CASSLVRQDLVEQYF
v_call: TRBV2; d_call: .; j_call: TRBJ1-5; cdr3_aa: CASSEIPNGEQPQHF
v_call: TRBV4-1; d_call: .; j_call: TRBJ2-7; cdr3_aa: CASSPRGSYEQYF
v_call: TRBV4-1; d_call: TRBD2; j_call: TRBJ2-1; cdr3_aa: CASSQVGTSTYEQFF
v_call: TRBV5-1; d_call: .; j_call: TRBJ2-1; cdr3_aa: CASSVKGNEQFF
v_call: TRBV7-8; d_call: TRBD1; j_call: TRBJ1-5; cdr3_aa: CASSPQTGGQPQHF
v_call: TRBV27; d_call: .; j_call: TRBJ2-3; cdr3_aa: CASSLAYPHDTQYF
v_call: TRBV29-1; d_call: .; j_call: TRBJ2-7; cdr3_aa: CSVADSLSYEQYF
v_call: TRBV7-8; d_call: .; j_call: TRBJ2-1; cdr3_aa: CASSLDGSLSNEQFF